The 6 T cell receptor beta chains below all came from one sample that was sequenced in a study of PD-1 blockade in mismatch repair-deficient tumors. The table came from immunoSEQ multiplex PCR; TCRdb's copy has only in-frame clones and leaves some out. This repertoire shows some 84,000 clones, about 84% found once; its top ten account for about 2.4%. This material consisted of peripheral blood, taken 12 weeks after starting pembrolizumab. These receptors all come from an adult with mismatch repair-deficient cancer.

V usage is TRBV6-5 and J usage is TRBJ1-1; D is unresolved. The CDR3 runs to 12 residues. Per the germline V gene, CDR1 is MNHEY and CDR2 is SVGAGI. V shed 1 base and J shed 11 bases, with 11 bases lying between them. Written as DNA, the CDR3 is TGTGCCAGCAGTTACTTTGATGGCGAGGCTTTCTTT. Translation: CASSYFDGEAFF.

The chain combines TRBV27 with TRBJ1-5; D possibly corresponds to TRBD1 (6 bases). V was clipped by 7 bases and J by 3 bases, with 19 bases between them. Germline CDR1 is MNHEY and CDR2 is SMNVEV (reference sequence). The CDR3 spans 16 residues. As DNA, the CDR3 is TGTGCCAGCATGCGACTGGGGGCCGGAAACAATCAGCCCCAGCATTTT. Translation gives CASMRLGAGNNQPQHF.

The chain is built from TRBV7-2 and TRBJ2-1; no clear D. The germline V gene encodes CDR1 SGHTA and CDR2 FQGNSA. V lost 1 base and J lost 8, with 12 bases in between. The CDR3 sequence is 14 residues long. CDR3 region: CASSLDLPPDEQFF. In DNA, the CDR3 is TGTGCCAGCAGCTTAGATTTGCCGCCGGATGAGCAGTTCTTC.

The DNA of the CDR3 is TGTGCCAGCAGCCACGGGAGAAGGTCGGGCGAGCAGTACTTC. Translating gives CASSHGRRSGEQYF. V and J are TRBV13 and TRBJ2-7; D may be TRBD2 (6 bases). V lost 5 bases, J lost 6 bases, and 17 bases lay in between. Germline V gene lookup returns CDR1 PRHDT and CDR2 FYEKMQ (reference sequence). This CDR3 contains 14 residues.

The V gene is TRBV7-2, the J gene TRBJ2-7; D uncertain. Between the trimmed V and J ends, which lost 6 bases and 2 bases, there was a span of 8 bases. Germline V gene data show CDR1 as SGHTA and CDR2 as FQGNSA. The CDR3 covers 12 residues. CDR3 sequence: CASRQTTYEQYF. The CDR3 coding sequence is TGTGCCAGCAGGCAAACCACCTACGAGCAGTACTTC.

The chain joins TRBV7-2 to TRBJ2-1; 9 bases match TRBD2. Germline V lookup: CDR1 SGHTA, CDR2 FQGNSA. The CDR3 runs to 14 residues. The V gene end was trimmed by 4 bases and the J gene end by 7 bases; junction bases not matched to a gene: 5. Here the CDR3 DNA reads TGTGCCAGCAGCTCGGGACTAGCTGTTAATGAGCAGTTCTTC. Protein: CASSSGLAVNEQFF. The full variable domain, rest sourced from reference TRBV7-2 and TRBJ2-1, is GAGVSQSPSNKVTEKGKDVELRCDPISGHTALYWYRQSLGQGLEFLIYFQGNSAPDKSGLPSDRFSAERTGGSVSTLTIQRTQQEDSAVYLCASSSGLAVNEQFFGPGTRLTVL.